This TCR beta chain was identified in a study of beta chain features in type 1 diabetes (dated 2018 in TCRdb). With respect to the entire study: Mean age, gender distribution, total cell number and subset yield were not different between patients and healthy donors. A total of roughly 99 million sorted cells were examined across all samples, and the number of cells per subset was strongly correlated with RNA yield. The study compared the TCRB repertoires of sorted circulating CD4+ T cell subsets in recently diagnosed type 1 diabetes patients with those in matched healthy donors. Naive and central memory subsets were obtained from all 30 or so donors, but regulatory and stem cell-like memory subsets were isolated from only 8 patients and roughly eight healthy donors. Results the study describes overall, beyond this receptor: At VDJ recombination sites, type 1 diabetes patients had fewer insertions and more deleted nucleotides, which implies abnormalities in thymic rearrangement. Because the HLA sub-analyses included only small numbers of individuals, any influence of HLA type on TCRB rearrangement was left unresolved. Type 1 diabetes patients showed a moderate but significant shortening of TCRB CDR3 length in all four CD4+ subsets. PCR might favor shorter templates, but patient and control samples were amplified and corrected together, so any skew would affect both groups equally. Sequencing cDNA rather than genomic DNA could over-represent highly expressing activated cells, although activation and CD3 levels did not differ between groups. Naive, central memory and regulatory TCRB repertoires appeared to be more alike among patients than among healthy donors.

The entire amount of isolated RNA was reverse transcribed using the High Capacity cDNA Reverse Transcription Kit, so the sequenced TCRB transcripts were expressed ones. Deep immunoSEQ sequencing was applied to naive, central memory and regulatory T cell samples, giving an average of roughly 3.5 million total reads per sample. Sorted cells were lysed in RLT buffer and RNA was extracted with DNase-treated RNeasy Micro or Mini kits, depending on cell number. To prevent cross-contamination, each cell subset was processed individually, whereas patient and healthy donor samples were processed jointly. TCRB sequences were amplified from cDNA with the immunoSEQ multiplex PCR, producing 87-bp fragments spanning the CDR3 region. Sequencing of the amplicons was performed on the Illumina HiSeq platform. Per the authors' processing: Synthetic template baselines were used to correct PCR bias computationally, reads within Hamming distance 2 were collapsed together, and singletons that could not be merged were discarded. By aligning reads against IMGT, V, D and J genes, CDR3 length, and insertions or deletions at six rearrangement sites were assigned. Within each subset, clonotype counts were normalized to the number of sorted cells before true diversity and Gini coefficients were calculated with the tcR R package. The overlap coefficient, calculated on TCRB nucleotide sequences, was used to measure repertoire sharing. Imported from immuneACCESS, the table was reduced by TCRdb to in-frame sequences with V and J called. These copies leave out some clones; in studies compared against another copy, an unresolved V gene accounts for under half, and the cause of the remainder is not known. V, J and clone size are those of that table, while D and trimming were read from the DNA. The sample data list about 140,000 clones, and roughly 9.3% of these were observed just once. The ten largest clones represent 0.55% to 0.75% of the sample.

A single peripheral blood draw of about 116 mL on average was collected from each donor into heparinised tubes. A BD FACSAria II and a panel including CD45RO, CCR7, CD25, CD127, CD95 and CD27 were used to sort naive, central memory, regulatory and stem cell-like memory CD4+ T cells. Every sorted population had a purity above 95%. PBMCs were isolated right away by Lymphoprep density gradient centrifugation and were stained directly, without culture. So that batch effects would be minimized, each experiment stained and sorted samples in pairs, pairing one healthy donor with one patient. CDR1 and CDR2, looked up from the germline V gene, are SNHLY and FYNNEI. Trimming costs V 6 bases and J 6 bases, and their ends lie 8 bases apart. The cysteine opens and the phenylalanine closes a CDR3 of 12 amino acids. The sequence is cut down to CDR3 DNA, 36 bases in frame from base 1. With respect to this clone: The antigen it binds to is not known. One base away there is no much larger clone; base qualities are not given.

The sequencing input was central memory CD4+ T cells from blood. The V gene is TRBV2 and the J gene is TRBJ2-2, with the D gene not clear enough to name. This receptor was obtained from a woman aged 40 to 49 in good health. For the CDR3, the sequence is CASRVAAGELFF. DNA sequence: TGTGCCAGCAGGGTAGCCGCCGGGGAGCTGTTTTTT.